This TCR beta chain is from a study of cytomegalovirus exposure and HLA in healthy donors (dated by TCRdb to the late 2010s). The study in broad terms: An earlier analysis of roughly 500 of the donors reported 250 to 350 Gb of sequence data and roughly 100 million unique TCR beta sequences from about 180 million T cells. An early release that covered fewer than 750 HLA-typed donors contained approximately 290 gigabases of sequencing data and tens of millions of unique TCR sequences. Of the roughly 410 genotyped donors, roughly 76% were placed in the genetic ancestry cluster associated with self-reported Caucasian donors. The study was designed to test whether signatures of past pathogen exposure could be identified by cataloging public T cell receptors. Using immunosequencing, the study profiled T cell repertoires from around 680 subjects and related those repertoires to cytomegalovirus serostatus. Along with the approximately 600-subject first cohort, a separate validation cohort of over a hundred different subjects was used. To predict cytomegalovirus infection status, the study brought together high-throughput TCR immunosequencing, statistical association of individual TCRs with disease status, and machine learning. In a later analysis, previously published TCR beta repertoires from 550 to 700 donors were re-analyzed and high-resolution HLA genotyping was added so that TCR occurrence patterns could be studied. Rather than using new phenotypic data, the later analysis identified candidate immune exposures from TCR beta sequences and from how often those sequences occurred across donors. In an earlier analysis of roughly 600 of the donors, high-throughput TCR beta sequencing was used to judge whether each TCR beta V gene segment behaved as functional or pseudogenic. Donor age, sex, ethnicity and CMV serostatus were compiled together with the repertoire data. A later genetic analysis used genome-wide SNP genotypes for about 60% of the roughly 700 donors, treating that subset as a discovery cohort. All discovery cohort repertoires had been generated on a single sequencing platform. Class I and class II HLA loci were covered by the typing at four-digit resolution. Typing coverage varied by locus: about 620-640 donors for A, B, C, DRB1 and DQB1; around 560 for DQA1; about 590 for DPA1; about 450 for DPB1. Roughly five DR-DQ haplotypes were handled as single units for association and clustering, since linkage in the cohort was strong. Among about 360 genotyped donors of the cohort, an average of around 240,000 unique TCR beta nucleotide sequences were sequenced per donor, 15% to 20% of them non-productive.

As concerns this clone: Its antigen target is currently unknown. No quality values exist for individual bases; no much larger clone is one base distant.

The cohort comprised 710 or so healthy bone marrow donors. All cohort members were sampled while nominally healthy, although unrecorded immune exposures were likely present. The donor was CMV seropositive and was included in the group of 289 seropositive cohort members. A peripheral blood sample was collected from each donor, and TCR beta sequencing was performed on peripheral blood mononuclear cells. Genomic DNA was extracted from the blood cell samples with the Qiagen DNeasy Blood Extraction Kit. The CDR1 and CDR2 encoded by the germline V gene are MDHEN and SYDVKM. After removal of 3 bases from V and 5 bases from J, the junction retains 8 bases not matched to a gene. The CDR3 starts with the cysteine, ends with the phenylalanine, and has 15 residues. Solely the CDR3 DNA is kept, with 45 bases framed from the first base. What the study reported, not specific to this receptor: In this cohort, only TCR beta chains were sequenced, and detectable features were limited by the absence of alpha or paired-chain data. In a later analysis, several top co-occurrence clusters were reported to appear linked to parvovirus B19, influenza, CMV and Epstein-Barr virus. A group of highly shared sequence variants was considered likely to be a technical artifact of the sequencing pipeline. A further reported finding was that TCR beta sequences accurately predicted the HLA-A and HLA-B alleles for most subjects in the first cohort. Three of the identified cytomegalovirus-associated TCR beta chains were confirmed in vitro to be specific for cytomegalovirus antigens. Because counts were too low, fewer than 20 rarely observed V segments, including chromosome 9 orphons, were excluded from the earlier analysis of several hundred of the donors. Some IMGT-functional V segments, including TRBV6-2 and TRBV6-3, could not be told apart with the 87-base-pair reads, so those segments were excluded. Assigning TCR associations to individual alleles was difficult when HLA alleles, especially DR and DQ, strongly co-occurred. It was suggested by the authors that the approach could potentially be generalized to other disease states and immunological phenotypes. Presence/absence analyses assumed roughly uniform sequencing depth across donors, an assumption that may not hold. According to a later analysis, TCR association rates differed among HLA loci, with DRB1 alleles showing the most associated TCRs and HLA-C alleles showing the fewest. Compared with equally common non-associated chains, HLA-associated TCR beta chains in a later analysis were more clonally expanded and had lower generation probabilities. The only immune exposure information available for the cohort was CMV serostatus. HLA typing was unavailable for some donors at each locus, so association tests used only the typed subset. A later genetic analysis reported fewer N-insertions in productive TCRs among donors in an Asian-associated ancestry cluster than the approximately 670-donor mean. A later analysis associated 15,000 to 20,000 TCR beta sequences with specific HLA alleles at a false discovery rate of 0.05. According to a later analysis, most CMV-associated TCR beta chains appeared to be HLA-restricted, and the HLA associations seemed to be driven largely by CMV exposure. Linkage disequilibrium might explain the correlated functional status among segregating V segments, but an unknown experimental factor could not be ruled out. Broadly in line with IMGT annotations, most TCR beta V segments showed up in productive rearrangements about 87% or about 30% of the time in an earlier analysis of 450 to 750 of the donors. In both the original and validation cohorts, the classifier was reported to diagnose cytomegalovirus status with high specificity and sensitivity. While some public TCRs were present in many individuals, most TCR sequences turned up only very rarely across donors. A later genetic analysis associated a missense DCLRE1C variant with V-gene and J-gene trimming of TCR beta chains, and an independent cohort replicated the association. The study gave a list of about 150 TCR beta chains associated with cytomegalovirus.

Library preparation was by the immunoSEQ multiplex PCR assay. The multiplex PCR relied on a mix of 60 forward primers for TCR Vbeta segments and 13 reverse primers for TCR Jbeta segments. The CDR3 region of rearranged TCR beta genes was amplified from genomic DNA with a multiplex PCR assay. Amplified TCR beta libraries were sequenced as 87-base-pair reads on the Illumina HiSeq System. Per the original workflow: A later analysis counted tens of millions of unique TCR beta chains across the 666 repertoires, and some 11 million of these chains were shared by at least two donors. Raw reads were error-corrected and collapsed into unique sequences by a nearest-neighbor algorithm in which closely related sequences were merged to remove PCR and sequencing errors. CDR3 sequences were aligned to IMGT reference sequences to assign V, D and J gene segments. Each retained sequence needed at least a six-nucleotide match to both a V gene segment and a J gene segment. Rearrangements were classified as productive when the CDR3 lacked stop codons and remained in frame with V and J, and all other rearrangements were classified as non-productive. Following IMGT convention, CDR3 was defined as the stretch from the second conserved V-encoded cysteine to the conserved J-encoded phenylalanine. Sequences without an unambiguous match to a single V gene segment were excluded from the earlier analysis of over 500 of the donors. An earlier analysis of about 600 of the donors called V segments functional above 56.7% productive rearrangements and segregating when the between-donor standard deviation exceeded 5%. A statistical classification framework was built to diagnose cytomegalovirus status from the catalog of TCR beta chain sequences. In a later analysis, TCR nucleotide sequences were compared against IMGT/GENE-DB human TR gene sequences so that V and J genes could be assigned. A later analysis assigned CDR3 sequences and most-parsimonious VDJ recombination scenarios with the TCRdist pipeline. In a later analysis, each TCR beta chain was defined by its CDR3 amino acid sequence together with its V-gene family, and reads without a unique V-gene family were excluded. As a way to deal with suspected cross-contamination and a sequencing artifact, a later analysis dropped roughly 600 nucleotide sequences that were highly shared and had low generation probability. For each public chain, a later analysis derived a clonal expansion index from normalized ranks of inferred template counts within each repertoire. Generation probabilities in a later analysis came from a VDJ recombination model fitted to out-of-frame rearrangements, and those results were checked against IGoR. Hypergeometric tests were used in a later analysis to score TCR-TCR, TCR-HLA and TCR-CMV co-occurrence, with a repertoire-size bias correction applied to the TCR pairs. A later analysis estimated false discovery rates by permuting HLA or CMV assignments 20 times. In a later analysis, co-occurring TCRs were grouped with DBSCAN, and TCRdist sequence similarity was added when clustering was performed within HLA-allele-positive subsets. Repertoires with fewer than 30,000 or more than 120,000 public chains, plus five repertoires with anomalous nucleotide sharing, were excluded from co-occurrence clustering. This is the immuneACCESS table as TCRdb keeps it, with only in-frame sequences that have V and J called. A part of the clones is gone; compared with another copy, unresolved V genes explain less than half, and the rest is unexplained. V, J and clone size reflect that table, while D and trimming were determined from the DNA. Recorded for this sample are some 120,000 clones; more than 15% of them occurred a single time. The ten largest make up approximately 2.6% of the sample.

The chain joins TRBV28 to TRBJ2-5, with TRBD2 identical over 8 junction bases. This clonotype was sampled from a female donor in good health and CMV-seropositive. The source material was PBMCs. The DNA sequence is as follows: TGTGCCAGCAGTTTCCCCCGGGGGGGGGCCGAGACCCAGTACTTC. This yields the protein CASSFPRGGAETQYF. With all but the CDR3 taken from the reference TRBV28 and TRBJ2-5 genes, the full variable domain is: DVKVTQSSRYLVKRTGEKVFLECVQDMDHENMFWYRQDPGLGLRLIYFSYDVKMKEKGDIPEGYSVSREKKERFSLILESASTNQTSMYLCASSFPRGGAETQYFGPGTRLLVL.